This T cell receptor beta chain was obtained from a study of blood T cell repertoires in COVID-19. TCRdb's copy holds only in-frame clones and misses some; the assay was immunoSEQ multiplex PCR. The sample holds 300,000 to 350,000 clones, 85% to 90% seen once. This clone has a handful of counts. V lost 2 bases to trimming and J lost 1 base, with 8 bases between them. The CDR3 covers 14 residues. Germline V gene data show CDR1 as MNHEY and CDR2 as SMNVEV (reference sequence). The chain has TRBV27 and TRBJ1-1, with D unresolved. The sequence derives from a woman aged 70-85 years with COVID-19, enrolled during active disease. Material for sequencing was peripheral blood. The CDR3 DNA sequence: TGTGCCAGCAGTTTAAGAGGGAAGAACACTGAAGCTTTCTTT. It yields the protein CASSLRGKNTEAFF.